This T cell receptor beta chain was identified during a study of OX40 agonist ivuxolimab in advanced cancers. The V gene's germline CDR1 is GTSNPN and CDR2 SVGIG (reference sequence). The V end was cut by 0 bases, the J end by 1 base, with 9 bases between. The CDR3 is made up of 14 amino acids. Clones were sequenced by immunoSEQ multiplex PCR, and TCRdb holds only the in-frame ones, with some missing. The sample has 50,000 to 65,000 clones, approximately 85% seen once. This TCR came from an adult with an advanced solid tumor such as melanoma, head and neck, liver or kidney cancer. Here the sequenced sample was CD4+ or CD8+ T cells sorted from blood, taken in a trial of the OX40 agonist ivuxolimab. The V and J genes are TRBV30 and TRBJ1-1; maybe TRBD1 (6 bases). The CDR3 bases are TGTGCCTGGAGTGTGGGGACACCGAACACTGAAGCTTTCTTT. Its protein is CAWSVGTPNTEAFF.